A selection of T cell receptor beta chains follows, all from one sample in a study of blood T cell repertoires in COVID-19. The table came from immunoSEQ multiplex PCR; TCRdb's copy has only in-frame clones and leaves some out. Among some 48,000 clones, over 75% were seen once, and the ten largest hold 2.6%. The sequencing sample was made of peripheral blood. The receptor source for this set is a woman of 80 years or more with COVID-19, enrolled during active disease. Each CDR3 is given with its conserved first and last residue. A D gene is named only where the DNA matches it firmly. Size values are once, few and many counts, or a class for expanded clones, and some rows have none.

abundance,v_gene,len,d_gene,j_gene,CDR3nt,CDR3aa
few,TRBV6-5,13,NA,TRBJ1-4,TGTGCCGTCTCCTCGCGAGTCTATGAAAAACTGTTTTTT,CAVSSRVYEKLFF
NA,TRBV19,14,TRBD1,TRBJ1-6,TGTGCCAGTAGCCCGGACAGGCTTAATTCACCCCTCCACTTT,CASSPDRLNSPLHF
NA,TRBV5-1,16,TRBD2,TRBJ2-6,TGCGCCAGCAGCTTGCCCGGGGGGGCTCGGGCCAACGTCCTGACTTTC,CASSLPGGARANVLTF
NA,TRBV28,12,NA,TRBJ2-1,TGTGCCAGCAGTCTCAGGGCCAATGAGCAGTTCTTC,CASSLRANEQFF
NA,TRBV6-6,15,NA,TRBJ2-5,TGTGCCAGCAGACGTGAACAGGGCGGCGGGGAGACCCAGTACTTC,CASRREQGGGETQYF
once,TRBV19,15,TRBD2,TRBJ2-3,TGTGCCAGTAGCATAAGCGGGGGCCCGCACTATACGCAGTATTTT,CASSISGGPHYTQYF
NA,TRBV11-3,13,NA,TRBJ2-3,TGTGCCAGCAGCTTAGAGGGAGAAGATACGCAGTATTTT,CASSLEGEDTQYF
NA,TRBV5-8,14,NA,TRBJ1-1,TGTGCCAGCAGCTTTTATTACAGCAACACTGAAGCTTTCTTT,CASSFYYSNTEAFF
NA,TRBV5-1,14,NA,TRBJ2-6,TGCGCCAGCAGCTTCCCTTCTGGGGCCAACGTCCTGACTTTC,CASSFPSGANVLTF
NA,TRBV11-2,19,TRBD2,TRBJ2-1,TGTGCCAGCAGCTTAGAGGTCCGGTTACTAGCGGCGATCTACAATGAGCAGTTCTTC,CASSLEVRLLAAIYNEQFF
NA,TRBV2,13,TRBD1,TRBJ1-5,TGTGCCAGCAGGGGACAGCTGAATCAGCCCCAGCATTTT,CASRGQLNQPQHF
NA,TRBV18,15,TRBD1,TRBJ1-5,TGTGCCAGCTCACCCGGGACAGGGTGGGATCAGCCCCAGCATTTT,CASSPGTGWDQPQHF
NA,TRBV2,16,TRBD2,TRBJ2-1,TGTGCCAGCAGTGAACTGGCTAGCGGAACCTACAATGAGCAGTTCTTC,CASSELASGTYNEQFF
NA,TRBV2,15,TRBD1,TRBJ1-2,TGTGCCAGCAGCGACAGAAGGGACAGGGGGAATGGCTACACCTTC,CASSDRRDRGNGYTF
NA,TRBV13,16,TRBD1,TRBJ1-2,TGTGCCAGCAGGGGGGACAGGTCTAAAGCTAACTATGGCTACACCTTC,CASRGDRSKANYGYTF